This T cell receptor beta chain comes out of a study of control samples from healthy donors and cancer patients. Produced via immunoSEQ multiplex PCR; TCRdb's table is partial and in-frame only. The sample has about 55,000 clones, 90% to 95% seen once. Sequencing used blood. This clonotype originated in a man under 40 in good health.

The DNA for the CDR3 is TGTGCCAGCAGCGTAGGGACTAGCGGCTACAATGAGCAGTTCTTC. Encoded protein: CASSVGTSGYNEQFF. The J gene is TRBJ2-1, the V gene TRBV9, with 10 bases fitting TRBD2. The CDR3 length is 15 residues. Trimming cost V 0 bases and J 3 bases; bases outside gene matches: 0. Germline CDR1 reads SGDLS; CDR2 reads YYNGEE.